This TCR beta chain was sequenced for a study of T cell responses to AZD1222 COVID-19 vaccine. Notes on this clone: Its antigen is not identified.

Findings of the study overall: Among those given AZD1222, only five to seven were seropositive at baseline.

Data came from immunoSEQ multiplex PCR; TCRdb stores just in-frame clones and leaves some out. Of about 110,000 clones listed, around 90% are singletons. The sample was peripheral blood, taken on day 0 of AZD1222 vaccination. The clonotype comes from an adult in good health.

In DNA, the CDR3 is TGTGCCAGCAGCCTAGCGGGGGGGAGTGCGTACAATGAGCAGTTCTTC. Amino acids: CASSLAGGSAYNEQFF. The V and J genes are TRBV3-1 (or the pseudogene TRBV3-2) and TRBJ2-1, with 11 bases lining up with TRBD2. The germline V gene encodes CDR1 LGHDT and CDR2 YNNKEL (reference sequence). Trimming removed 4 bases from V and 4 bases from J; junction bases left unmatched: 6. The CDR3 contains 16 residues.